Listed below are T cell receptor beta chains from one sample, sequenced in a study of cytomegalovirus exposure and HLA in healthy donors. This table comes from immunoSEQ multiplex PCR, and its TCRdb copy is limited to in-frame clones, with some not included. This table holds roughly 80,000 clones, roughly 75% found once. Sequencing input: PBMCs. All receptors come from a male donor in good health and CMV-seronegative. Each CDR3 is given with its conserved first and last residue. The D gene is left open where the match is weak. Some rows mark clone size as missing; the rest say once, few, many or name a class of expanded clone.

j_call v_call d_call clone_size cdr3_aa cdr3_nt
TRBJ2-5 TRBV5-4 TRBD2 NA CASSFGTSGVGETQYF TGTGCCAGCAGCTTTGGGACTAGCGGGGTAGGGGAGACCCAGTACTTC
TRBJ2-7 TRBV7-9 NA NA CASSSGVAESYEQYF TGTGCCAGCAGCTCCGGGGTGGCGGAATCCTACGAGCAGTACTTC
TRBJ2-1 TRBV7-9 TRBD2 NA CASRRAGGIYNEQFF TGTGCCAGCCGTCGGGCGGGAGGAATTTACAATGAGCAGTTCTTC
TRBJ2-1 TRBV6-1 TRBD2 NA CASSDWVAGGVGVRNEQFF TGTGCCAGCAGTGATTGGGTAGCGGGAGGGGTTGGTGTTCGGAATGAGCAGTTCTTC
TRBJ2-4 TRBV6-1 TRBD2 NA CASSETGLGGGNIQYF TGTGCCAGCAGTGAAACGGGACTAGGTGGGGGAAACATTCAGTACTTC
TRBJ2-5 TRBV2 TRBD1 NA CASSEQGAQSETQYF TGTGCCAGCAGTGAACAGGGGGCGCAGAGTGAGACCCAGTACTTC
TRBJ2-4 TRBV5-1 NA NA CASSPNPGIQAKNIQYF TGCGCCAGCAGCCCTAACCCGGGGATCCAAGCCAAAAACATTCAGTACTTC
TRBJ2-2 TRBV6-1 TRBD2 NA CASTRTSPNTGELFF TGTGCCAGCACCAGGACTAGCCCGAACACCGGGGAGCTGTTTTTT
TRBJ1-4 TRBV7-8 NA once CASSLVREKLFF TGTGCCAGCAGCTTAGTCAGGGAAAAACTGTTTTTT
TRBJ1-3 TRBV19 TRBD1 NA CASSTGAPENTIYF TGTGCCAGTTCAACAGGGGCCCCGGAAAACACCATATATTTT
TRBJ1-1 TRBV7-9 NA NA CSSSKGDTEAFF TGTTCCAGCAGCAAGGGGGACACTGAAGCTTTCTTT
TRBJ2-7 TRBV25-1 TRBD1 NA CASEGTGSYEQYF TGTGCCAGCGAAGGGACAGGGTCGTACGAGCAGTACTTC
TRBJ1-5 TRBV7-2 NA NA CASSPYSNQPQHF TGTGCCAGCAGCCCGTATAGCAATCAGCCCCAGCATTTT
TRBJ2-5 TRBV7-9 TRBD2 NA CASSPRRSGGLQETQYF TGTGCCAGCAGCCCCAGGAGAAGCGGGGGCCTCCAAGAGACCCAGTACTTC
TRBJ2-3 TRBV7-2 NA NA CASSLPGLLTDTQYF TGTGCCAGCAGCTTACCTGGACTACTCACAGATACGCAGTATTTT
TRBJ1-2 TRBV9 NA NA CASRSLSRAEGYTF TGTGCCAGCAGGTCCCTCTCGAGGGCGGAAGGCTACACCTTC
TRBJ1-1 TRBV28 NA NA CAATGGRARNTEAFF TGTGCCGCAACTGGTGGGAGGGCAAGAAACACTGAAGCTTTCTTT
TRBJ2-7 TRBV7-2 TRBD1 NA CASSLERPQGAQAYEQYF TGTGCCAGCAGCTTAGAGCGACCACAGGGGGCGCAAGCCTACGAGCAGTACTTC
TRBJ2-1 TRBV7-3 TRBD2 once CASSLSSSGGRNEQFF TGTGCCAGCAGCTTAAGTTCATCGGGAGGGAGAAATGAGCAGTTCTTC
TRBJ1-5 TRBV27 TRBD1 once CASKSTGTGGYQPQHF TGTGCCAGCAAGAGCACCGGGACAGGGGGCTATCAGCCCCAGCATTTT
TRBJ1-1 TRBV30 NA NA CAFDRQLNTEAFF TGTGCCTTTGACAGACAACTGAACACTGAAGCTTTCTTT
TRBJ2-7 TRBV5-1 NA few CASPSGEQYF TGCGCCAGCCCCTCGGGGGAGCAGTACTTC
TRBJ2-7 TRBV27 NA NA CASSLTDSYEQYF TGTGCCAGCAGTTTGACAGATAGCTACGAGCAGTACTTC
TRBJ1-2 TRBV7-3 NA once CASSLKAGFGYTF TGTGCCAGCAGCTTAAAAGCAGGGTTCGGCTACACCTTC
TRBJ2-1 TRBV5-1 NA NA CASSFLVIGAGVDNEQFF TGCGCCAGCAGCTTCCTCGTCATCGGGGCAGGGGTGGACAATGAGCAGTTCTTC
TRBJ1-3 TRBV2 NA NA CASSVKRESSGNTIYF TGTGCCAGCAGTGTTAAAAGAGAAAGCTCTGGAAACACCATATATTTT
TRBJ1-3 TRBV29-1 TRBD1 NA CSVKDRGTGNTIYF TGCAGCGTAAAGGACAGGGGCACTGGAAACACCATATATTTT
TRBJ1-1 TRBV6-1 NA NA CASSVGPGGALEAFF TGTGCCAGCAGTGTCGGCCCCGGAGGAGCACTTGAAGCTTTCTTT
TRBJ1-1 TRBV18 NA NA CASSPLTGGSTEAFF TGTGCCAGCTCACCACTTACGGGAGGAAGCACTGAAGCTTTCTTT
TRBJ1-4 TRBV5-1 TRBD1 NA CASSLTGGSEKLFF TGCGCCAGCAGCCTCACAGGGGGCTCTGAAAAACTGTTTTTT
TRBJ1-1 TRBV6-1 NA once CASSPPVTGNTEAFF TGTGCCAGCAGTCCCCCAGTGACAGGGAACACTGAAGCTTTCTTT
TRBJ2-3 TRBV5-4 TRBD2 NA CASSLAIAGHTDTQYF TGTGCCAGCAGCTTGGCTATAGCGGGCCACACAGATACGCAGTATTTT
TRBJ1-1 TRBV28 NA NA CASSSPQGPNTEAFF TGTGCCAGCAGTTCACCCCAGGGGCCGAACACTGAAGCTTTCTTT
TRBJ1-2 TRBV28 NA NA CASTSLRAGDYGYTF TGTGCCAGCACCTCCCTTCGGGCAGGGGACTATGGCTACACCTTC
TRBJ2-1 TRBV6-1 TRBD2 NA CASRDSGRSNNEQFF TGTGCCAGCAGAGATAGCGGGAGGTCTAACAATGAGCAGTTCTTC
TRBJ2-5 TRBV5-4 TRBD2 NA CASSLDVSGGRETQYF TGTGCCAGCAGCTTGGATGTTAGCGGGGGGCGAGAGACCCAGTACTTC
TRBJ1-1 TRBV28 TRBD1 NA CASSLVSQGVLSTEAFF TGTGCCAGCAGTTTAGTATCACAGGGGGTTTTGAGTACTGAAGCTTTCTTT
TRBJ2-7 TRBV6-1 TRBD2 NA CASSGVRGAYEQYF TGTGCCAGCAGTGGTGTACGGGGGGCCTACGAGCAGTACTTC
TRBJ1-3 TRBV15 NA NA CATSRDGAGLRNTIYF TGTGCCACCAGCAGAGATGGCGCAGGGTTACGAAACACCATATATTTT
TRBJ1-2 TRBV11-3 NA once CASRRRQALYGYTF TGTGCCAGCAGAAGAAGACAGGCCCTCTATGGCTACACCTTC
TRBJ1-5 TRBV12-2 NA NA CASRLAGQGPQPQHF TGTGCAAGTCGCTTAGCGGGGCAGGGCCCTCAGCCCCAGCATTTT
TRBJ1-5 TRBV6-6 TRBD1 few CASRRGTGGNSQHF TGTGCCAGCAGGCGAGGGACAGGGGGCAACTCCCAGCATTTT
TRBJ2-7 TRBV5-1 NA NA CASSLVDSTYEQYF TGCGCCAGCAGCTTGGTGGACAGTACCTACGAGCAGTACTTC
TRBJ2-3 TRBV2 TRBD1 once CASSESNRGVTDTQYF TGTGCCAGCAGTGAGTCCAACAGGGGGGTGACAGATACGCAGTATTTT
TRBJ2-6 TRBV5-1 NA NA CASSSLGGNSGANVLTF TGCGCCAGCAGCTCCCTCGGGGGAAACTCTGGGGCCAACGTCCTGACTTTC
TRBJ1-1 TRBV5-1 NA NA CASSWGPGLNTEAFF TGCGCCAGCAGCTGGGGGCCGGGACTGAACACTGAAGCTTTCTTT
TRBJ1-2 TRBV28 NA NA CALQGLPSYGYTF TGTGCCCTCCAGGGACTGCCCTCCTATGGCTACACCTTC
TRBJ1-1 TRBV29-1 TRBD1 NA CSVSDRGRAFF TGCAGCGTCTCAGACAGGGGGCGAGCTTTCTTT
TRBJ2-3 TRBV9 TRBD2 NA CASSDRLAGGESTDTQYF TGTGCCAGCAGCGACCGACTAGCGGGGGGGGAGAGCACAGATACGCAGTATTTT
TRBJ2-7 TRBV6-5 TRBD2 NA CASSTAGGTGGQYF TGTGCCAGCAGTACAGCGGGGGGTACGGGTGGGCAGTACTTC
TRBJ2-2 TRBV5-1 TRBD2 NA CASSFGLAGANTGELFF TGCGCCAGCAGCTTCGGACTAGCGGGAGCGAACACCGGGGAGCTGTTTTTT
TRBJ2-7 TRBV7-2 TRBD1 NA CASRQGAQEQYF TGTGCCAGCCGCCAGGGGGCTCAAGAGCAGTACTTC
TRBJ1-1 TRBV18 TRBD1 NA CASSPRGSRTGSTEAFF TGTGCCAGCTCACCACGAGGTAGTCGGACAGGCAGCACTGAAGCTTTCTTT